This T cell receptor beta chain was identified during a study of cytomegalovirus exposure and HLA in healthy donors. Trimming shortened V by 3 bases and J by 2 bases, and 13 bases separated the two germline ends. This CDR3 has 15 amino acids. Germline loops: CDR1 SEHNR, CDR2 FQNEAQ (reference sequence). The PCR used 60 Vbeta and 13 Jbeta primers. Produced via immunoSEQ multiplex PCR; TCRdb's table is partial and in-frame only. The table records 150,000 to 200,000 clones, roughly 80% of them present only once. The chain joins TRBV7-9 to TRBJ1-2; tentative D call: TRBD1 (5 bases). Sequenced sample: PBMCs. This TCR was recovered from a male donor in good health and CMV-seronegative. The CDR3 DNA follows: TGTGCCAGCAGCTTGGACACAGGTGCCAACTATGGCTACACCTTC. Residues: CASSLDTGANYGYTF.